These T cell receptor beta chains were read from a single sample in a study of CD8 T cells in ankylosing spondylitis. TCRdb independently ran MiXCR on the 5' RACE reads; one entry per CDR3 protein. The sample records about 250,000 distinct CDR3 sequences, 30% to 35% being singletons. The source material was blood, either unsorted or a sorted T cell fraction (not recorded which). The receptors derive from a male donor with ankylosing spondylitis or in good health (not recorded which). Both conserved end residues are part of each CDR3. The D gene is left open where the match is weak. Only some rows state a clone size, as once, few, many or a class for expanded clones.

D gene: TRBD2
V gene: TRBV20-1
J gene: TRBJ2-7
clone size: .
CDR3 DNA: TGCAGTGCCGGCAGCGGGGGGCGTAAAACGGAGCAGTACTTC
CDR3 protein: CSAGSGGRKTEQYF

D gene: TRBD2
V gene: TRBV5-1
J gene: TRBJ2-1
clone size: .
CDR3 DNA: TGCGCCAGCAGCTTGGCAGGACTAGCGGGGTACAATGAGCAGTTCTTC
CDR3 protein: CASSLAGLAGYNEQFF

D gene: TRBD1
V gene: TRBV29-1
J gene: TRBJ2-3
clone size: .
CDR3 DNA: TGCAGCGGGAGGGGACAGGGCACAGATACGCAGTATTTT
CDR3 protein: CSGRGQGTDTQYF

D gene: .
V gene: TRBV7-6
J gene: TRBJ1-6
clone size: few
CDR3 DNA: TGTGCCAGCAGCGTCGGGACATCTTATAATTCACCCCTCCACTTT
CDR3 protein: CASSVGTSYNSPLHF

D gene: .
V gene: TRBV5-4
J gene: TRBJ1-1
clone size: .
CDR3 DNA: TGTGCCAGCAGCCGACCGACAGGCTCGAACACTGAAGCTTTCTTT
CDR3 protein: CASSRPTGSNTEAFF

D gene: .
V gene: TRBV7-9
J gene: TRBJ2-3
clone size: .
CDR3 DNA: TGTGCCAGCAGCTTAGTCGGTGACAGTTACCCAGATACGCAGTATTTT
CDR3 protein: CASSLVGDSYPDTQYF

D gene: TRBD1
V gene: TRBV9
J gene: TRBJ1-2
clone size: .
CDR3 DNA: TGTGCCAGCAGCGAGCGACAGGGCTATGGCTACACCTTC
CDR3 protein: CASSERQGYGYTF

D gene: .
V gene: TRBV12-3/TRBV12-4
J gene: TRBJ1-4
clone size: .
CDR3 DNA: TGTGCCAGCCTAGCGGGTGGAAAACTGTTTTTT
CDR3 protein: CASLAGGKLFF

D gene: .
V gene: TRBV20-1
J gene: TRBJ2-1
clone size: few
CDR3 DNA: TGCAGTGCTAGCGCGCAAGAGCAGTTCTTC
CDR3 protein: CSASAQEQFF

D gene: .
V gene: TRBV11-3
J gene: TRBJ2-1
clone size: .
CDR3 DNA: TGTGCCAGCAGCTTAACCGGGTCCCTCGGGAATGAGCAGTTCTTC
CDR3 protein: CASSLTGSLGNEQFF

D gene: TRBD2
V gene: TRBV7-3
J gene: TRBJ2-1
clone size: .
CDR3 DNA: TGTGCCAGCAGAACTAGCGGGGCGGACAATGAGCAGTTCTTC
CDR3 protein: CASRTSGADNEQFF

D gene: .
V gene: TRBV3-1
J gene: TRBJ1-2
clone size: .
CDR3 DNA: TGTGCCAGCAGCCCCCGCGCAGGGTATCCTTATGGCTACACCTTC
CDR3 protein: CASSPRAGYPYGYTF

D gene: .
V gene: TRBV6-5
J gene: TRBJ1-2
clone size: few
CDR3 DNA: TGTGCCAGCAGTTACTACAGGGAGGACTATGGCTACACCTTC
CDR3 protein: CASSYYREDYGYTF

D gene: .
V gene: TRBV29-1
J gene: TRBJ2-1
clone size: few
CDR3 DNA: TGCAGCGTTGAAGATCCCCGAGGGGAGCAAACAGGGACCCACCTAGGGAATGAGCAGTTCTTC
CDR3 protein: CSVEDPRGEQTGTHLGNEQFF

D gene: .
V gene: TRBV11-2
J gene: TRBJ2-7
clone size: .
CDR3 DNA: TGTGCCAGCAGGGACGTGCTGGTTGTCGAGCAGTACTTC
CDR3 protein: CASRDVLVVEQYF

D gene: .
V gene: TRBV15
J gene: TRBJ1-4
clone size: .
CDR3 DNA: TGTGCCACCAGCAGCCCCTCCGGGGGGGGTGAAAAACTGTTTTTT
CDR3 protein: CATSSPSGGGEKLFF

D gene: .
V gene: TRBV6-5
J gene: TRBJ2-5
clone size: .
CDR3 DNA: TGTGCCAGCAGTTCTAGCAGGGAAGAGACCCAGTACTTC
CDR3 protein: CASSSSREETQYF

D gene: .
V gene: TRBV10-3
J gene: TRBJ2-2
clone size: few
CDR3 DNA: TGTGCCATCAATGGTAGATACACCGGGGAGCTGTTTTTT
CDR3 protein: CAINGRYTGELFF

D gene: TRBD1
V gene: TRBV7-3
J gene: TRBJ2-3
clone size: .
CDR3 DNA: TGTGCCAGCAGCCCCGGGGACAGGGCGGCAGATACGCAGTATTTT
CDR3 protein: CASSPGDRAADTQYF

D gene: TRBD1
V gene: TRBV6-1
J gene: TRBJ2-7
clone size: few
CDR3 DNA: TGTGCCAGCAATGATTCGCCTCAGGGGGCCGGGGAGCAGTACTTC
CDR3 protein: CASNDSPQGAGEQYF